Below are 10 T cell receptor beta chains sequenced from a single sample in a study of breast tumors, draining lymph nodes, adjacent tissues. In TCRdb, the multiplex PCR reads were re-called with MiXCR into one record per CDR3 protein. This table holds 150,000 to 200,000 distinct CDR3 sequences, around a third found once. Breast cancer patients provided tissue from their axillary draining lymph nodes. The sequencing sample was made of axillary lymph node tissue. The source of these receptors is a female donor with breast cancer. Some clones in this sample may be carry-over from other donors' samples.

This clonotype appeared a few times. The CDR3 region has the DNA TGTGCCACCAGCAGAGTACTGGGCGAAACCTACGAGCATTTT. Translated: CATSRVLGETYEHF. The chain employs TRBV15 and TRBJ1-5; D is uncertain. V lost 1 base to trimming and J lost 14 bases, with 18 bases between them. The germline gives CDR1 LNHNV, CDR2 YYDKDF (reference sequence). CDR3 length equals 14 residues.

There are many counts of this clonotype. This chain joins TRBV6-1 and TRBJ1-2; possibly TRBD1 for D (5 bases). The V gene's germline CDR1 is MNHNS and CDR2 SASEGT. There are 12 residues in the CDR3. The V end was cut by 3 bases, the J end by 7 bases, with 9 bases between. The CDR3: CASSDRDGGYTF. CDR3 coding DNA: TGTGCCAGCAGTGACAGGGATGGTGGCTACACCTTC.

Comment on this clonotype: Being one base from a much bigger clone, this may be a read error. The CDR3 DNA reads TGTGCCAGCAACCTCCTAGGCGGGAGCGAGACCCTGTACTTC. Translated: CASNLLGGSETLYF. The gene calls are TRBV2 and TRBJ2-5, with 7 bases identical to TRBD2. The CDR3 has 14 amino acids. Germline loops: CDR1 SNHLY, CDR2 FYNNEI.

The genes are TRBV15 and TRBJ1-5; the match to TRBD1 covers 7 bases. The CDR3 contains 12 residues. Germline CDR1 is LNHNV and CDR2 is YYDKDF (reference sequence). CDR3 sequence (DNA): TGTGCTTTGACAGGGAAGGCTCAGCCCCAGCATTTT. Translation gives CALTGKAQPQHF.

This clonotype has only a few counts. This may stem from a read error, because a much larger clone lies one nucleotide away. This CDR3 fails to terminate in the conserved phenylalanine or tryptophan, so it likely reflects a read error. The rearrangement uses TRBV7-3 and TRBJ2-1, with 8 bases lining up with TRBD2. There are 14 residues in the CDR3. Germline trimming cut 5 bases from V and 7 bases from J; bases unmatched to any gene: 7. CDR1 SGHTA and CDR2 FQGTGA come from the germline V gene. CDR3 loop: CASSPQSGSNEQFL. The CDR3 nucleotides read TGTGCCAGCAGCCCCCAAAGCGGGAGTAATGAGCAGTTCCTC.

This clonotype was counted ten times or more. V usage is TRBV6-6 and J usage is TRBJ2-7; 9 positions match TRBD1. The CDR3 contains 14 residues. CDR1 is MNHNY, CDR2 SVGAGI, per germline (reference sequence). Unmatched junction bases numbered 7, after V lost 6 bases and J lost 4 bases. This CDR3 is CASRPGQGLYEQYF. The CDR3 DNA sequence: TGTGCCAGCAGGCCGGGACAGGGCTTGTACGAGCAGTACTTC.

This chain joins TRBV6-2 or TRBV6-3 and TRBJ2-7; D perhaps matches TRBD2 (6 bases). Germline V CDR1 and CDR2: MNHEY, SVGEGT. V was clipped by 7 bases and J by 3 bases, with 16 bases between them. The CDR3 runs to 14 residues. This CDR3 reads CASTSGTVLYEQYF. The CDR3 DNA sequence: TGTGCCAGCACCTCCGGGACTGTCCTCTACGAGCAGTACTTC.

This clonotype was counted many times. The V and J genes are TRBV19 and TRBJ1-2; 12 nucleotides line up with TRBD1. Germline CDR1 and CDR2: LNHDA and SQIVND (reference sequence). This CDR3 region has 15 residues. J lost 7 bases, V lost 3 bases, and 6 bases had no gene match. CDR3 in DNA: TGTGCCAGTAGTATCGTGGGACAGGGGGCCAGTGGCTACACCTTC. This codes for CASSIVGQGASGYTF.

There are many counts of this clonotype. A read error may produce the germline difference seen at one junction end. The chain recombines TRBV6-1 with TRBJ1-5; TRBD1 agrees at 12 bases. Germline CDR1 MNHNS, CDR2 SASEGT. This CDR3 has 17 residues. This chain's CDR3 is CASSEGIGTGGIQPQHF. The DNA of the CDR3 is TGTGCCAGCAGCGAAGGGATAGGGACAGGGGGCATTCAGCCCCAGCATTTT.

Many counts were recorded for this clonotype. The chain joins TRBV7-9 to TRBJ1-4; tentatively, D is TRBD1 (6 bases). V gave up 4 bases and J gave up 5 bases, with 23 bases separating them. This CDR3 has 18 amino acids. CDR1 and CDR2 (germline): SEHNR, FQNEAQ (reference sequence). The CDR3 bases are TGTGCCAGCAGCTCCGGTTTGGGCAGTAGGGGGGGAAATGAAAAACTGTTTTTT. It encodes CASSSGLGSRGGNEKLFF.